A selection of T cell receptor beta chains follows, all from one sample in a study of blood T cell repertoires in COVID-19. The assay was immunoSEQ multiplex PCR, and TCRdb's table has in-frame clones only and misses some. The data hold approximately 250,000 clones, with approximately 84% observed a single time. The sample comprised peripheral blood. The source is a human donor in a cohort sampled during active COVID-19. Both conserved end residues are part of each CDR3. Each record gives: V gene, D gene, clone size, J gene, CDR3 DNA, CDR3 protein. A D gene is named only where the DNA matches it firmly. The size field reads once, few, many or a size class.

TRBV6-2/TRBV6-3	NA	once	TRBJ2-3	TGTGCCAGCAGTTACCTAGCGTCAGATACGCAGTATTTT	CASSYLASDTQYF